A single sample gave rise to the 28 T cell receptor beta chains below, sequenced in a study of tumor-infiltrating lymphocytes in oesophageal squamous cell carcinoma. MiXCR, run by TCRdb on the PCR reads, gives a single entry per CDR3 protein. The sample has some 6,000 distinct CDR3 sequences; 13% to 15% are singletons. Sequencing used esophageal tumor tissue. All receptors come from a male donor with esophageal squamous cell carcinoma.

This clonotype was recorded at least ten times. This chain joins TRBV27 and TRBJ1-4; TRBD1 agrees at 9 bases. Germline-derived CDR1 and CDR2 are MNHEY and SMNVEV (reference sequence). With 6 bases clipped from V and 7 bases from J, the junction kept 9 bases outside the gene matches. This CDR3 is 15 amino acids long. Here the CDR3 reads CASRSPGQGGEKLFF. CDR3 sequence (DNA): TGTGCCAGCAGATCTCCGGGACAGGGAGGTGAAAAACTGTTTTTT.

This rearrangement joins TRBV5-1 to TRBJ1-1; D is undetermined. The CDR3 loop spans 14 amino acids. Germline V CDR1 and CDR2: SGHRS, YFSETQ. V was cut by 4 bases and J by 1 base, with 11 bases left in between. CDR3: CASSPTRRNTEAFF. CDR3 DNA: TGCGCCAGCAGCCCGACCAGAAGGAACACTGAAGCTTTCTTT.

This clonotype was observed many times. V and J are TRBV6-1 and TRBJ1-2; 10 nucleotides line up with TRBD1. Germline-derived CDR1 and CDR2 are MNHNS and SASEGT. This CDR3 spans 16 amino acids. V lost 5 bases to trimming and J lost 2 bases; unmatched junction nucleotides: 8. The DNA for the CDR3 is TGTGCCAGCAGTTCTCCATCGGGACAGGGGAACTATGGCTACACCTTC. Amino acid sequence: CASSSPSGQGNYGYTF.

The sample holds a few counts of this clonotype. This rearrangement joins TRBV18 to TRBJ1-1; D perhaps matches TRBD1 (5 bases). The ends were cut back, 7 bases at V and 14 bases at J, with 20 bases in the middle. The germline V gene encodes CDR1 KGHSH and CDR2 LQKENI. This CDR3 spans 12 amino acids. CDR3: CASLDGAPRGFF. DNA of the CDR3: TGTGCCAGCTTAGACGGGGCACCGCGGGGGTTCTTT.

This clonotype rates as medium-sized. The V gene is TRBV7-6, the J gene TRBJ1-6, with 9 bases fitting TRBD1. The CDR3 contains 15 residues. V dropped 5 bases and J dropped 10; count of bases not matched to a gene: 9. Germline V gene sequence: CDR1 SGHVS, CDR2 FNYEAQ. CDR3 nucleotide sequence: TGTGCCAGCAGCCAAAGACAGGGGGTGGTCTCACCCCTCCACTTT. Translated, it gives CASSQRQGVVSPLHF.

This clonotype was counted at least ten times. A single base separates this from a much larger clone, so it may be a read error. This chain uses TRBV6-1 with TRBJ2-1; 10 positions match TRBD2. The end of the DNA is better explained by TRBJ2-7, so the J call may be wrong. The length of the CDR3 is 16 residues. CDR1 and CDR2 from the germline V gene are MNHNS and SASEGT. CDR3 DNA sequence: TGTGCCAGCAGTGCTCTACTAGCGGGAAACTACAATGAGCAGTACTTC. Translation: CASSALLAGNYNEQYF.

The V gene is TRBV7-6, the J gene TRBJ2-7; TRBD2 aligns across 7 bases. Germline assignment: CDR1 SGHVS and CDR2 FNYEAQ. The ends lost 3 bases at V and 1 base at J; junction bases unmatched: 6. The CDR3 consists of 15 residues. The CDR3 loop is CASSLGWGGSYEQYF. CDR3 DNA sequence: TGTGCCAGCAGCTTGGGTTGGGGGGGATCCTACGAGCAGTACTTC.

In its sample, this clonotype ranks as medium-sized. The CDR3 spells CASRTEPSSDTQYF. CDR3 coding DNA: TGTGCCAGCCGGACTGAACCCTCGTCAGATACGCAGTATTTT. The rearrangement joins TRBV7-3 to TRBJ2-3, with D perhaps TRBD2 (5 bases). The V end was cut by 8 bases, the J end by 4 bases, with 16 bases between. Germline-derived CDR1 and CDR2 are SGHTA and FQGTGA. CDR3 length: 14 amino acids.

Comments on this clonotype: Without the conserved terminal phenylalanine or tryptophan, this CDR3 likely stems from a read error. The V and J genes are TRBV25-1 and TRBJ2-5; D tentatively reads TRBD1 or TRBD2 (5 bases each). Germline loops: CDR1 MGHDK, CDR2 SYGVNS. Trimming stripped 6 bases from V and 11 bases from J, with 25 bases between. The CDR3 runs to 15 residues. In DNA, the CDR3 is TGTGCCAGCAGCTGGGGGATCAGCTCCTACAATGAGCAGTACTTG. This sequence encodes CASSWGISSYNEQYL.

In this sample, this clonotype turned up many times. The chain is built from TRBV6-1 and TRBJ1-2; 10 nucleotides align to TRBD1. Trimming at V came to 8 bases and at J to 6 bases, leaving 9 bases not matched to a gene. Germline loops: CDR1 MNHNS, CDR2 SASEGT. This CDR3 is 14 amino acids long. The CDR3 region is CASGRPGTGDGYTF. The CDR3 nucleotides read TGTGCCAGCGGGCGTCCCGGGACAGGGGATGGCTACACCTTC.

At least ten counts were recorded for this clonotype. The chain uses TRBV5-4 and TRBJ1-1; 7 nucleotides match TRBD1. The length of the CDR3 is 15 residues. Germline lookup yields CDR1 SGHNT and CDR2 YYREEE (reference sequence). V was pared by 4 bases and J by 4 bases, with 10 bases of the junction left unmatched. The CDR3, as DNA: TGTGCCAGCAGCGATCCACAGGGGAGGAGCACTGAAGCTTTCTTT. Translation gives CASSDPQGRSTEAFF.

This clonotype was seen repeatedly, ten times or more. The rearrangement uses TRBV11-3 and TRBJ2-3; 11 bases line up with TRBD2. V was pared by 2 bases and J by 6 bases, with 7 bases of the junction left unmatched. CDR1 and CDR2 from the germline V gene are SGHNT and YENEEA. The length of the CDR3 is 16 residues. As DNA, the CDR3 is TGTGCCAGCAGCTTATGGCTAGCGGGGGGAGGTGATACGCAGTATTTT. Translation: CASSLWLAGGGDTQYF.

The rearrangement links TRBV7-9 to TRBJ2-5; D uncertain. With the DNA end fitting TRBJ2-7 better, the J assignment may be wrong. Germline CDR1 SEHNR, CDR2 FQNEAQ (reference sequence). This CDR3 is 14 amino acids long. CDR3 sequence reads: CARIYGREACEQYF. The CDR3 DNA reads TGTGCCAGGATCTACGGGCGTGAGGCCTGCGAGCAGTACTTC.

This clonotype occurred many times. This chain links TRBV7-9 with TRBJ1-3; D call uncertain. The ends were cut back, 1 base at V and 0 bases at J, with 7 bases in the middle. Germline CDR1 reads SEHNR; CDR2 reads FQNEAQ (reference sequence). The CDR3 has 15 residues. The CDR3 DNA reads as TGTGCCAGCAGCTTAGGGGTTCCCTCTGGAAACACCATATATTTT. It encodes CASSLGVPSGNTIYF.

This clonotype has a count of ten or more. The chain uses TRBV6-6 and TRBJ2-1; no firm D call. CDR1 MNHNY and CDR2 SVGAGI come from the germline V gene (reference sequence). The CDR3 covers 13 residues. Trimming removed 0 bases at V and 10 bases at J, with 10 bases between. The DNA of the CDR3 is TGTGCCAGCAGTTACTCGGACGCCTCAGAGCAGTTCTTC. Its translation is CASSYSDASEQFF.

This clonotype was observed at least ten times. V usage is TRBV6-1 and J usage is TRBJ1-2; a weak D match, TRBD1 (6 bases). This CDR3 spans 14 amino acids. Looked up from germline, CDR1 is MNHNS and CDR2 is SASEGT. The V gene lost 6 bases and the J gene lost 4 bases, with 15 bases spanning the gap. The DNA of the CDR3 is TGTGCCAGCAGCCGAAGAGGACAGTCCTATGGCTACACCTTC. It specifies CASSRRGQSYGYTF.

To note about this clonotype: As the CDR3 is not closed by the conserved phenylalanine or tryptophan, this likely results from a read error. Because the CDR3's place on the DNA is in doubt, the DNA is left out and the CDR3 is given as listed by TCRdb. V usage is TRBV5-1 and J usage is TRBJ2-5. The length of the CDR3 is 16 amino acids, counting both ends. The germline CDR1 and CDR2 sequences are SGHRS and YFSETQ. The CDR3 loop is CASSSEGSNYGYTFGS.

This clonotype came up many times. This chain links TRBV5-5 with TRBJ1-1; TRBD1 aligns across 12 bases. CDR3 length: 16 residues. Germline CDR1 and CDR2: SGHKS and YYEKEE (reference sequence). Trimming cost V 0 bases and J 4 bases; bases outside gene matches: 4. The CDR3 bases are TGTGCCAGCAGCTTGGTATTGGGACAGGGGGCCACTGAAGCTTTCTTT. Its protein product is CASSLVLGQGATEAFF.

This clonotype is large (0.1 to 1%) within its sample. V is TRBV6-6 and J is TRBJ2-3, with no clear D. V lost 0 bases, J lost 1 base, and 8 bases lay in between. Germline values: CDR1 MNHNY, CDR2 SVGAGI (reference sequence). The CDR3 contains 15 residues. DNA of the CDR3: TGTGCCAGCAGTTACTCGACGTGGGGCACAGATACGCAGTATTTT. Translation: CASSYSTWGTDTQYF.

On this clonotype itself: The CDR3 end shows no conserved phenylalanine or tryptophan, and so a read error is likely. Because the CDR3's place on the DNA is in doubt, the DNA is left out and the CDR3 is given as listed by TCRdb. J is TRBJ2-7 and V is TRBV22-1. TRBV22-1 is marked as a pseudogene. The CDR3 spans 17 residues, counting both ends. The CDR3 sequence is CPGAGDGKVAVTFLPAL.

The rearrangement links TRBV5-6 to TRBJ1-2; 12 bases agree with TRBD1. Germline CDR1 and CDR2: SGHDT and YYEEEE. The V segment lost 4 bases and the J segment 7 bases; nucleotides outside the gene matches: 8. This CDR3 region has 15 residues. The CDR3 is CASSTPGQGARGYTF. In DNA form, the CDR3 reads TGTGCCAGCAGCACCCCGGGACAGGGGGCGCGTGGCTACACCTTC.

This clonotype showed up many times. CDR3 nucleotides: TGTGCCAGCAGTTTAGAACAGGGTACCGGGGAGCTGTTTTTT. Its translation: CASSLEQGTGELFF. The V gene is TRBV27, the J gene TRBJ2-2; D perhaps matches TRBD1 (6 bases). V lost 2 bases to trimming and J lost 5 bases, with 9 bases between them. CDR3 length equals 14 residues. Germline loops: CDR1 MNHEY, CDR2 SMNVEV (reference sequence).

Turning to this clonotype: The conserved final phenylalanine or tryptophan is absent from the CDR3, which likely points to a read error. Because the CDR3's place on the DNA is in doubt, the DNA is left out and the CDR3 is given as listed by TCRdb. V usage is TRBV7-9 and J usage is TRBJ2-3; TRBD2 reflects the table's D call only, with no check against the DNA. The CDR3 adds up to 17 amino acids, both ends counted. Germline loops: CDR1 SEHNR, CDR2 FQNEAQ (reference sequence). CDR3 residues: CASSIRRGKGSPLHFGP.

This clonotype came up a few times. The rearrangement joins TRBV5-1 to TRBJ1-1, with a possible D match to TRBD1 (6 bases). The CDR3 contains 14 residues. Trimming took off 2 bases at V and 6 bases at J, with 14 bases between the two ends. The V gene's germline CDR1 is SGHRS and CDR2 YFSETQ. CDR3 coding DNA: TGCGCCAGCAGCTTTCCGGGGGCAGGGGCTGAAGCTTTCTTT. Protein sequence: CASSFPGAGAEAFF.

There are many counts of this clonotype. The chain uses TRBV5-1 and TRBJ2-5, with a weak D call TRBD2 (6 bases). V was trimmed by 1 base and J by 2 bases, leaving 9 bases between them. This CDR3 has 14 amino acids. Germline CDR1 SGHRS, CDR2 YFSETQ. CDR3 nucleotide sequence: TGCGCCAGCAGCTTGAGGGGAGGACAAGAGACCCAGTACTTC. It is translated as CASSLRGGQETQYF.

This chain uses TRBV19 with TRBJ2-2; TRBD2 matches at 11 bases. The germline CDR1 and CDR2 sequences are LNHDA and SQIVND (reference sequence). Trimming at V came to 1 base and at J to 7 bases, leaving 5 bases not matched to a gene. The CDR3 runs 16 residues. The CDR3 bases are TGTGCCAGTAGTATAGTAGCGGGGGGGCCGGTCGGGGAGCTGTTTTTT. Amino acids: CASSIVAGGPVGELFF.

This clonotype was observed at least ten times. The DNA of the CDR3 is TGTGCCAGCAGTCGGGGAACAGGGCGGAATAGCTATGGCTACACCTTC. Its translation: CASSRGTGRNSYGYTF. This chain links TRBV2 with TRBJ1-2, with a weak D call TRBD1 (6 bases). CDR1 and CDR2 from the germline V gene are SNHLY and FYNNEI. The CDR3 length is 16 residues. Trimming removed 5 bases from V and 4 bases from J, with 20 bases in between.

This clonotype has ten or more counts. This rearrangement joins TRBV19 to TRBJ2-7, with 11 bases identical to TRBD2. Unmatched junction bases numbered 8, after V lost 3 bases and J lost 7 bases. The germline V gene encodes CDR1 LNHDA and CDR2 SQIVND (reference sequence). CDR3 length: 15 residues. CDR3 sequence reads: CASSIYSGGANEQYF. In DNA form, the CDR3 reads TGTGCCAGTAGTATCTATAGCGGGGGGGCCAATGAGCAGTACTTC.